The source of this T cell receptor (beta chain) is a study of blood T cell repertoires in COVID-19. Study information: COVID-19 samples, acute and convalescent, were from the United States, Italy and Spain. Sample material is recorded as cDNA or gDNA derived from T cells, B-cell-depleted T cells, or PBMCs.

In the authors' workflow: Amplification of reference gene primers provided the estimated nucleated cell counts. The method was immunoSEQ multiplex PCR; TCRdb's version includes in-frame clones alone and lacks a portion of them. V and J calls and clone size are given by that table; D and trimming were obtained from the DNA. The sample records over 85,000 clones, approximately 82% being singletons. Germline loops: CDR1 SGHVS, CDR2 FQNEAQ. The length of the CDR3 is 15 residues. V gave up 4 bases and J gave up 7 bases; unmatched junction bases: 8. The rearrangement joins TRBV7-8 to TRBJ2-2, with 8 bases identical to TRBD1. The sample consisted of peripheral blood. The TCR originated in a man aged 55 to 70 with acute or convalescent COVID-19. CDR3 residues: CASSSRTGYIGELFF. The CDR3 region has the DNA TGTGCCAGCAGCTCCCGGACAGGGTATATCGGGGAGCTGTTTTTT.